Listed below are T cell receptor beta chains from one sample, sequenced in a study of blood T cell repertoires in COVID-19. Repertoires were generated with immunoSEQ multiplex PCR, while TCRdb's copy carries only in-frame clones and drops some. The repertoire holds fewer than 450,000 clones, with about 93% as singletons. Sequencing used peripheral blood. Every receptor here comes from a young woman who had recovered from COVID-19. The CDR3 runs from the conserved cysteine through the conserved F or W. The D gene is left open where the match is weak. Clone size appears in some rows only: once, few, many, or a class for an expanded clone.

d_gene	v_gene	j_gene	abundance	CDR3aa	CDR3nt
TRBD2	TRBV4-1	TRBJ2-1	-	CASSQVRLAGGEQFF	TGCGCCAGCAGCCAAGTCCGGCTAGCGGGAGGCGAGCAGTTCTTC
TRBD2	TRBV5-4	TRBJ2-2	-	CASSAGGGVGTGELFF	TGTGCCAGCAGCGCCGGGGGGGGAGTTGGCACCGGGGAGCTGTTTTTT
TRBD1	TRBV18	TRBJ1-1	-	CASSPTKQGPLEAFF	TGTGCCAGCTCACCAACGAAACAGGGGCCCCTTGAAGCTTTCTTT
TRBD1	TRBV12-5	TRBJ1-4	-	CASALDRGNEKLFF	TGTGCTAGTGCTCTAGACAGGGGAAATGAAAAACTGTTTTTT
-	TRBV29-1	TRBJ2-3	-	CSVENGYNPDTQYF	TGCAGCGTTGAGAACGGGTATAATCCCGATACGCAGTATTTT
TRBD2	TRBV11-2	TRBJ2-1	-	CASSQRSSGRLTPYNEQFF	TGTGCCAGCAGCCAGAGGTCTAGCGGGAGGTTAACTCCCTACAATGAGCAGTTCTTC
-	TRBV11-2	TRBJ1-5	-	CASSLGGSVNQPQHF	TGTGCCAGCAGCTTAGGAGGGTCAGTTAATCAGCCCCAGCATTTT
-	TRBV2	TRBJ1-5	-	CASSEFLNQPQHF	TGTGCCAGCAGTGAGTTTCTCAATCAGCCCCAGCATTTT
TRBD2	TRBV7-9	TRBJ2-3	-	CASSLVTRFSGRSPDTQYF	TGTGCCAGCAGCTTGGTGACCCGATTTAGCGGGAGGTCTCCAGATACGCAGTATTTT
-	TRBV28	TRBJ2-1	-	CASSSIDRTYNEQFF	TGTGCCAGCAGTTCCATCGACAGGACCTACAATGAGCAGTTCTTC
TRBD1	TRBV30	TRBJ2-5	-	CAWSGTGVRLQETQYF	TGTGCCTGGAGCGGGACAGGGGTGCGCCTCCAAGAGACCCAGTACTTC
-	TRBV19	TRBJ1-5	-	CASSIRWDLHGGVQPQHF	TGTGCCAGTAGTATCCGGTGGGACCTCCACGGAGGGGTTCAGCCCCAGCATTTT
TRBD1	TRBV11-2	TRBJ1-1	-	CASSSPFPPQGASTEAFF	TGTGCCAGCAGCTCGCCATTCCCCCCCCAGGGGGCATCCACTGAAGCTTTCTTT
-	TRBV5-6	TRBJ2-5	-	CASSLPTRETQYF	TGTGCCAGCAGCTTGCCAACCAGGGAGACCCAGTACTTC
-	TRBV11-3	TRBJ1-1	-	CASSLWTVEAFF	TGTGCCAGCAGCCTATGGACAGTTGAAGCTTTCTTT
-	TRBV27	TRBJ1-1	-	CASSPLAGPNTEAFF	TGTGCCAGCAGTCCGCTCGCGGGCCCGAACACTGAAGCTTTCTTT
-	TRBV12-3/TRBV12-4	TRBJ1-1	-	CASSLRGDTEAFF	TGTGCCAGCAGTTTACGGGGGGACACTGAAGCTTTCTTT
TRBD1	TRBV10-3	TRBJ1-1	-	CAIRDDRGEATEAFF	TGTGCCATCAGGGACGACAGGGGGGAGGCCACTGAAGCTTTCTTT
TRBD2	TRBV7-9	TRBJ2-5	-	CASSLGLAGGPQETQYF	TGTGCCAGCAGCTTAGGACTAGCGGGAGGCCCTCAAGAGACCCAGTACTTC
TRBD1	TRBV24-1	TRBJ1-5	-	CATSESGTGVGNQPQHF	TGTGCCACCAGTGAGTCCGGGACAGGGGTGGGCAATCAGCCCCAGCATTTT
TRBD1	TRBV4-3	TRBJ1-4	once	CASSHRTGGDEKLFF	TGCGCCAGCAGCCACCGGACAGGGGGAGATGAAAAACTGTTTTTT
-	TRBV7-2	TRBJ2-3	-	CASSQTADTQYF	TGTGCCAGCAGCCAAACGGCAGATACGCAGTATTTT
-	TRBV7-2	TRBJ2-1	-	CASSQRSGYNEQFF	TGTGCCAGCAGCCAGAGAAGCGGATACAATGAGCAGTTCTTC
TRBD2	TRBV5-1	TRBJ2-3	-	CASSLLAGIPTSTDTQYF	TGCGCCAGCAGCTTACTAGCGGGAATACCTACTAGCACAGATACGCAGTATTTT
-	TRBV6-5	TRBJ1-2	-	CASSYLRGRVTYGYTF	TGTGCCAGCAGTTACCTGAGAGGCAGGGTCACCTATGGCTACACCTTC
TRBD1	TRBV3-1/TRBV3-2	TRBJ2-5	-	CASSQGTGTGGQTQYF	TGTGCCAGCAGCCAAGGTACCGGGACAGGAGGGCAGACCCAGTACTTC
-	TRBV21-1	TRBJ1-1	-	CASSKLARDRLNTEAFF	TGTGCCAGCAGTAAATTGGCCCGCGACAGGCTGAACACTGAAGCTTTCTTT
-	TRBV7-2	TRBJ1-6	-	CASSSSGIYNSPLHF	TGTGCCAGCAGCTCCTCCGGGATCTATAATTCACCCCTCCACTTT
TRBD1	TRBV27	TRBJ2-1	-	CASSWTGFNNEQFF	TGTGCCAGCAGTTGGACAGGCTTCAACAATGAGCAGTTCTTC
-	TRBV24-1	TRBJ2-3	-	CATSGHTQYF	TGTGCCACCAGTGGGCATACGCAGTATTTT
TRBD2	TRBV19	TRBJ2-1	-	CASSLAGAPLGNEQFF	TGTGCCAGTAGTCTAGCGGGAGCCCCGCTGGGGAATGAGCAGTTCTTC
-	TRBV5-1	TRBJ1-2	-	CASSFEGQTTEIAF	TGCGCCAGCAGCTTCGAAGGACAGACGACGGAGATAGCCTTC
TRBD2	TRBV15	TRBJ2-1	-	CATRRLAMDEQFF	TGTGCCACCAGACGACTAGCCATGGACGAGCAGTTCTTC
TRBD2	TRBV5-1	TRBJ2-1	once	CASSKGLEISYEQFF	TGCGCCAGCAGCAAGGGACTAGAGATAAGCTATGAGCAGTTCTTC
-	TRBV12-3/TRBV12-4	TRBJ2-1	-	CASSYRHNEQFF	TGTGCCAGCAGTTACAGACACAATGAGCAGTTCTTC
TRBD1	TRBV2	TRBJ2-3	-	CASTPGQLTSTDTQYF	TGTGCCAGCACGCCGGGACAGCTAACTAGCACAGATACGCAGTATTTT
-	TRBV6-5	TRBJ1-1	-	CASRAGGTGWTEAFF	TGTGCCAGCAGGGCCGGCGGGACTGGATGGACTGAAGCTTTCTTT
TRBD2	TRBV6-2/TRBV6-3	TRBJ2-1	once	CASTPQGGPTSEQFF	TGTGCCAGCACCCCTCAGGGAGGGCCGACCTCGGAGCAGTTCTTC
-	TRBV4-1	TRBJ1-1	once	CASSQDLGENTEAFF	TGCGCCAGCAGCCAAGATCTCGGAGAGAACACTGAAGCTTTCTTT
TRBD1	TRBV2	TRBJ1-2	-	CASRYRGPRWGYTF	TGTGCCAGCAGGTACAGGGGTCCTAGGTGGGGCTACACCTTC
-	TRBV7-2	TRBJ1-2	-	CASSYDTTDYGYTF	TGTGCCAGCAGCTACGATACTACCGACTATGGCTACACCTTC
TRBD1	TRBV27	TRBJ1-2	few	CASSRDRANGYTF	TGTGCCAGCAGTCGGGACAGGGCTAATGGCTACACCTTC
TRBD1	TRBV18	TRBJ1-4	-	CASSAQGNPNEKLFF	TGTGCCAGCTCAGCACAGGGGAATCCTAATGAAAAACTGTTTTTT
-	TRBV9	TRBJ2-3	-	CASSALELPTDTQYF	TGTGCCAGCAGCGCCCTGGAACTACCCACAGATACGCAGTATTTT
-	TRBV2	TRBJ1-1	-	CASSRGQTEAFF	TGTGCCAGCAGCAGGGGTCAGACTGAAGCTTTCTTT
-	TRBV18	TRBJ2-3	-	CASSPGTDTQYF	TGTGCCAGCTCACCCGGGACAGATACGCAGTATTTT
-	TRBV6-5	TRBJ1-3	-	CASSTLETDTIYF	TGTGCCAGCAGCACACTAGAAACGGACACCATATATTTT
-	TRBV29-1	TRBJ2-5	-	CSVEGNQSQYF	TGCAGCGTTGAAGGCAACCAGTCCCAGTACTTC
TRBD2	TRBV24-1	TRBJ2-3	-	CATSDQWTSAYKMTDTQYF	TGTGCCACCAGTGATCAATGGACTAGCGCCTACAAAATGACAGATACGCAGTATTTT
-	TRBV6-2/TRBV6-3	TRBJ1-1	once	CASSYSKGGSNTEAFF	TGTGCCAGCAGTTACTCGAAGGGGGGGTCTAACACTGAAGCTTTCTTT
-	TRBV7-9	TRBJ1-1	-	CASGLGDTEAFF	TGTGCCAGCGGTCTGGGAGACACTGAAGCTTTCTTT
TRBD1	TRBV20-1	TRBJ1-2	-	CSASGGTAYGYTF	TGCAGTGCTAGTGGTGGGACAGCCTATGGCTACACCTTC
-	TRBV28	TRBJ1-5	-	CASGGQNSNQPQHF	TGTGCCAGCGGTGGCCAGAATAGCAATCAGCCCCAGCATTTT
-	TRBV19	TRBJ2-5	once	CASSKGQTRGETQYF	TGTGCCAGTAGTAAAGGACAGACCCGGGGAGAGACCCAGTACTTC
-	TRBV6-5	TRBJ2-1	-	CASSYSGGGFYNEQFF	TGTGCCAGCAGTTACTCGGGGGGTGGGTTCTACAATGAGCAGTTCTTC
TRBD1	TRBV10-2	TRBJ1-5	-	CASTDRLKQPQHF	TGCGCCAGCACGGACAGGTTGAAGCAGCCCCAGCATTTT
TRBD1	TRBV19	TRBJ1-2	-	CASSRTGTRGYGYTF	TGTGCCAGTAGTAGGACAGGAACCAGGGGCTATGGCTACACCTTC
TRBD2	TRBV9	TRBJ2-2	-	CASSATAWREGLTGELFF	TGTGCCAGCAGCGCAACCGCATGGCGGGAGGGCCTTACCGGGGAGCTGTTTTTT
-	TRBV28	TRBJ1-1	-	CASSSTESMNTEAFF	TGTGCCAGCAGTTCCACCGAGTCAATGAACACTGAAGCTTTCTTT